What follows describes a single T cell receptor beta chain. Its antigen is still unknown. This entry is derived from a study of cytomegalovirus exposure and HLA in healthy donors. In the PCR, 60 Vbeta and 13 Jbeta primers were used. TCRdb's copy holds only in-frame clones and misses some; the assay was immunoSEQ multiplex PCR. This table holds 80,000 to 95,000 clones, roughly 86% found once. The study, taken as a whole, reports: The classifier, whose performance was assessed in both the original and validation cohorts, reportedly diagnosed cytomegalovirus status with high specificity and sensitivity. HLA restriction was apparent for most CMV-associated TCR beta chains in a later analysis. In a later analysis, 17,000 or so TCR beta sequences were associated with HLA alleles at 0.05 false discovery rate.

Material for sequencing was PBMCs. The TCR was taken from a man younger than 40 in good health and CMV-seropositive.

The CDR3 spells CAFDSAGANVLTF. CDR3 sequence (DNA): TGTGCCTTCGACAGTGCTGGGGCCAACGTCCTGACTTTC. V gene TRBV30 combines with J gene TRBJ2-6; TRBD1 is a possible D gene (5 bases). Deletions cut 7 bases from V and 2 bases from J, with 9 bases between. The CDR3 consists of 13 residues. Looked up from germline, CDR1 is GTSNPN and CDR2 is SVGIG (reference sequence). Complete variable domain (other parts from reference TRBV30 and TRBJ2-6): SQTIHQWPATLVQPVGSPLSLECTVEGTSNPNLYWYRQAAGRGLQLLFYSVGIGQISSEVPQNLSASRPQDRQFILSSKKLLLSDSGFYLCAFDSAGANVLTFGAGSRLTVL.